The rows below give T cell receptor beta chains drawn from one sample of a study of Ad26.COV2.S vaccination and SARS-CoV-2 variants. Repertoires were generated with immunoSEQ multiplex PCR, while TCRdb's copy carries only in-frame clones and drops some. The repertoire holds roughly 500,000 clones, with about 91% as singletons. Specimen: peripheral blood, collected in a trial of Ad26.COV2.S vaccine versus placebo. The receptors were gathered from a person aged 18 to 59 who received the Ad26.COV2.S COVID-19 vaccine or a placebo. Each CDR3 is given with its conserved first and last residue. A D gene is named only where the DNA matches it firmly. Only some rows state a clone size, as once, few, many or a class for expanded clones.

V	D	size	J	DNA	CDR3
TRBV6-2/TRBV6-3	TRBD1	many	TRBJ1-1	TGTGCCAGCAGTCGAGGACAGGGGAGCGCTGAAGCTTTCTTT	CASSRGQGSAEAFF
TRBV5-1	.	.	TRBJ1-2	TGCGCCAGCAGCTCCCTCCGGGACATATCATCTAACTATGGCTACACCTTC	CASSSLRDISSNYGYTF
TRBV5-4	.	.	TRBJ2-3	TGTGCCAGCAGCTCCCCCGGTCAGGGTAGGTCAGATACGCAGTATTTT	CASSSPGQGRSDTQYF
TRBV2	.	.	TRBJ1-5	TGTGCCAGCAGGCCACAGGGTGGGGGGGATCAGCCCCAGCATTTT	CASRPQGGGDQPQHF
TRBV18	TRBD2	.	TRBJ2-5	TGTGCCAGCTCTCTCCGACTAGCAAAAGAGACCCAGTACTTC	CASSLRLAKETQYF
TRBV5-1	.	.	TRBJ2-1	TGCGCCAGCAGCTTGGTGGGGCTGCGGAATGAGCAGTTCTTC	CASSLVGLRNEQFF
TRBV2	.	.	TRBJ1-2	TGTGCCAGCAGTTTGGGCGGGGATGGCTACACCTTC	CASSLGGDGYTF
TRBV5-1	.	once	TRBJ2-1	TGCGCCAGCAGCTTACTAGGGGATGAGCAGTTCTTC	CASSLLGDEQFF
TRBV19	TRBD1	.	TRBJ2-7	TGTGCCAGTAGCCCGACAGGGGGCCCCTACGAGCAGTACTTC	CASSPTGGPYEQYF
TRBV10-1	TRBD1	.	TRBJ1-4	TGCGCCAGCAGTTCAGACACGGCGGACAGGGCCGTAGAAAAACTGTTTTTT	CASSSDTADRAVEKLFF
TRBV6-5	TRBD1	.	TRBJ1-5	TGTGCCAGCCGCGCGTTTGGGACAGGGGTTTGGCCCCAGCATTTT	CASRAFGTGVWPQHF
TRBV18	.	.	TRBJ1-2	TGTGCCAGCTCACCACCGAGCTTACCCTCCCGCTGGGGCTACACCTTC	CASSPPSLPSRWGYTF
TRBV19	TRBD2	.	TRBJ2-5	TGTGCCAGTAGTCCAGGGACTATGGGCCAAGAGACCCAGTACTTC	CASSPGTMGQETQYF
TRBV5-1	.	.	TRBJ2-7	TGCGCCAGCAGCTTGGCCCGTGGGGGTGAGCAGTACTTC	CASSLARGGEQYF
TRBV7-9	TRBD1	.	TRBJ1-1	TGTGCCAGCAGGATCCGGCCGGGACAGGGGACCACTGAAGCTTTCTTT	CASRIRPGQGTTEAFF
TRBV6-5	.	.	TRBJ2-1	TGTGCCAGCAGTTACGTAGTAGAAGGGGCTGAGCAGTTCTTC	CASSYVVEGAEQFF
TRBV4-2	.	.	TRBJ2-2	TGTGCCAGCAGCCAAGATCGGCCGGACTACACCGGGGAGCTGTTTTTT	CASSQDRPDYTGELFF
TRBV19	TRBD1	.	TRBJ2-1	TGTGCCAGTAGTATTGACAGGGTTTCCTACAATGAGCAGTTCTTC	CASSIDRVSYNEQFF
TRBV2	.	once	TRBJ1-6	TGTGCCAGCAGTGATACCAACGATTCACCCCTCCACTTT	CASSDTNDSPLHF
TRBV10-3	TRBD2	once	TRBJ2-2	TGTGCCATCAGTGAGAGGGCTAGCGGGGCCGGGGAGCTGTTTTTT	CAISERASGAGELFF
TRBV28	.	.	TRBJ2-2	TGTGCCAGCAGTCTTCCGGTTAGCACCGGGGAGCTGTTTTTT	CASSLPVSTGELFF
TRBV14	.	once	TRBJ1-4	TGTGCCAGCAGCCGAGCGCTAATACGCGGGGGAATTTTCGAAAAACTGTTTTTT	CASSRALIRGGIFEKLFF
TRBV6-5	.	once	TRBJ1-2	TGTGCCAGCGGATCCACATTTGGCTACACCTTC	CASGSTFGYTF
TRBV7-2	TRBD2	.	TRBJ2-2	TGTGCCAGCAGCCTATTCTTAGACATGTGGCGGGAGGGAGAGCTGTTTTTT	CASSLFLDMWREGELFF
TRBV24-1	TRBD1	.	TRBJ1-1	TGTGCCACCAGTAGTCCCCCCGGGACAGGGGACACTGAAGCTTTCTTT	CATSSPPGTGDTEAFF
TRBV5-1	.	few	TRBJ2-2	TGCGCCAGCAGCTTGGAGGTGGGGGAGCTGTTTTTT	CASSLEVGELFF
TRBV28	.	.	TRBJ2-7	TGTGCCAGCACCCTACAGGGCGTCTCCTACGAGCAGTACTTC	CASTLQGVSYEQYF
TRBV4-3	TRBD2	.	TRBJ2-5	TGCGCCAGCAGCCCGCGGTTTAGCGGGGGGCAAGAGACCCAGTACTTC	CASSPRFSGGQETQYF
TRBV6-5	TRBD1	.	TRBJ1-1	TGTGCCAGCAGCCGTCTTGGGACAGGGATCGGAGCTTTCTTT	CASSRLGTGIGAFF
TRBV9	.	.	TRBJ1-1	TGTGCCAGCAGCGTAGAGTCGGGGGCTCGGCAAACTTTCTTT	CASSVESGARQTFF
TRBV5-1	.	.	TRBJ1-5	TGCGCCAGCAGCTTGGAAACCGGTAAGCCCCAGCATTTT	CASSLETGKPQHF
TRBV13	TRBD2	.	TRBJ2-1	TGTGCCAGCAGCGGGACTAGCGGGGGCTACAATGAGCAGTTCTTC	CASSGTSGGYNEQFF
TRBV7-2	TRBD1	.	TRBJ1-2	TGTGCCAGCAGCCCTCAGACAGGGCCAGCCGGTGGGGACTATGGCTACACCTTC	CASSPQTGPAGGDYGYTF
TRBV4-3	.	.	TRBJ2-6	TGCGCCAGCAGCCAAGTCCCCCGAACAGGCCCATCTGGGGCCAACGTCCTGACTTTC	CASSQVPRTGPSGANVLTF
TRBV2	.	.	TRBJ1-6	TGTGCCAGCAGTGAAGGATCAGGATCCTATAATTCACCCCTCCACTTT	CASSEGSGSYNSPLHF
TRBV10-3	.	.	TRBJ1-1	TGTGCCATCAGTGAGGGTAAGGGCCGAACTGAAGCTTTCTTT	CAISEGKGRTEAFF
TRBV28	.	.	TRBJ1-2	TGTGCCAGCAGTGCACCCGGGCAGGGAATTGGCGGCTACACCTTC	CASSAPGQGIGGYTF
TRBV24-1	.	.	TRBJ1-1	TGTGCCACCAGTCAGGGGCCCTGGACTGAAGCTTTCTTT	CATSQGPWTEAFF
TRBV7-3	.	.	TRBJ2-3	TGTGCCAGCAGCTTAATGTCTAGCGTCACAGATACGCAGTATTTT	CASSLMSSVTDTQYF
TRBV7-6	TRBD2	.	TRBJ2-5	TGTGCCAGCAGCTTGATTGGAGGACTAGCGGGGGGTTTAGAGACCCAGTACTTC	CASSLIGGLAGGLETQYF
TRBV4-2	TRBD1	.	TRBJ1-1	TGTGCCAGCAGCCAAGATCACACAGGGGGCTTCAGCACTGAAGCTTTCTTT	CASSQDHTGGFSTEAFF
TRBV6-2/TRBV6-3	.	.	TRBJ1-5	TGTGCCAGCAGTTACGGGGCAGCACCCTATGGAGAGCCCCAGCATTTT	CASSYGAAPYGEPQHF
TRBV9	.	.	TRBJ2-1	TGTGCCAGCAGCGTGCGACTGAGCTCCTACAATGAGCAGTTCTTC	CASSVRLSSYNEQFF
TRBV4-1	.	.	TRBJ2-7	TGCGCCAGCAGCCAACAGGGGGGGTCCCACGAGCAGTACTTC	CASSQQGGSHEQYF
TRBV19	TRBD1	.	TRBJ1-3	TGTGCCAGTAGACCGGACAGGGATGGAAACACCATATATTTT	CASRPDRDGNTIYF
TRBV6-2/TRBV6-3	.	.	TRBJ1-1	TGTGCCAGCAGTCGACGGGGGGGCACTGAAGCTTTCTTT	CASSRRGGTEAFF
TRBV3-1/TRBV3-2	.	.	TRBJ1-4	TGTGCCAGCACTCAGCTCAACTCGGGACAACTGTTTTTT	CASTQLNSGQLFF
TRBV19	.	.	TRBJ1-1	TGTGCCAGTAGCGATCAGGGGTCGAGGACTGAAGCTTTCTTT	CASSDQGSRTEAFF
TRBV9	.	.	TRBJ2-7	TGTGCCAGCAGCGTAGAGGTCCGGAGCGAGCAGTACTTC	CASSVEVRSEQYF
TRBV28	.	.	TRBJ1-4	TGTGCCAGCTCCGGGGTGGTCTTACCTAATGAAAAACTGTTTTTT	CASSGVVLPNEKLFF
TRBV5-1	TRBD2	.	TRBJ2-3	TGCGCCAGCAGCCTACCCCAACTAGCGGGGGCAGATACGCAGTATTTT	CASSLPQLAGADTQYF
TRBV19	TRBD2	.	TRBJ2-1	TGTGCCAGTAGTACCCTCCCTCGGCGGGGGGGCCGCAATGAGCAGTTCTTC	CASSTLPRRGGRNEQFF
TRBV2	TRBD1	.	TRBJ1-4	TGTGCCAGCAGTCCGACAGGGGGCTCTGATAATGAAAAACTGTTTTTT	CASSPTGGSDNEKLFF
TRBV9	.	.	TRBJ1-1	TGTGCCAGCAGCGACGGGGCTCACACTGAAGCTTTCTTT	CASSDGAHTEAFF
TRBV11-3	.	.	TRBJ2-3	TGTGCCAGCAGCTTAGATCACACAGATACGCAGTATTTT	CASSLDHTDTQYF
TRBV7-9	TRBD1	once	TRBJ1-2	TGTGCCAGCAGCGGAGAGGCTCCGGGACAGATCTATGGCTACACCTTC	CASSGEAPGQIYGYTF
TRBV18	TRBD2	.	TRBJ2-2	TGTGCCAGCTCTCAATGGGAGGCGCGGGGGGGATACACCGGGGAGCTGTTTTTT	CASSQWEARGGYTGELFF
TRBV4-3	TRBD1	.	TRBJ2-1	TGCGCCAGCAGCCAAGGGCAGGGGGTCAACAATGAGCAGTTCTTC	CASSQGQGVNNEQFF
TRBV5-1	TRBD2	.	TRBJ2-1	TGCGCCAGCAGCTTGGGACTAGCGGGAAGTGAGCAGTTCTTC	CASSLGLAGSEQFF
TRBV6-5	.	.	TRBJ2-5	TGTGCCAGCAGGTGGGACCGAGGATCCGAGACCCAGTACTTC	CASRWDRGSETQYF